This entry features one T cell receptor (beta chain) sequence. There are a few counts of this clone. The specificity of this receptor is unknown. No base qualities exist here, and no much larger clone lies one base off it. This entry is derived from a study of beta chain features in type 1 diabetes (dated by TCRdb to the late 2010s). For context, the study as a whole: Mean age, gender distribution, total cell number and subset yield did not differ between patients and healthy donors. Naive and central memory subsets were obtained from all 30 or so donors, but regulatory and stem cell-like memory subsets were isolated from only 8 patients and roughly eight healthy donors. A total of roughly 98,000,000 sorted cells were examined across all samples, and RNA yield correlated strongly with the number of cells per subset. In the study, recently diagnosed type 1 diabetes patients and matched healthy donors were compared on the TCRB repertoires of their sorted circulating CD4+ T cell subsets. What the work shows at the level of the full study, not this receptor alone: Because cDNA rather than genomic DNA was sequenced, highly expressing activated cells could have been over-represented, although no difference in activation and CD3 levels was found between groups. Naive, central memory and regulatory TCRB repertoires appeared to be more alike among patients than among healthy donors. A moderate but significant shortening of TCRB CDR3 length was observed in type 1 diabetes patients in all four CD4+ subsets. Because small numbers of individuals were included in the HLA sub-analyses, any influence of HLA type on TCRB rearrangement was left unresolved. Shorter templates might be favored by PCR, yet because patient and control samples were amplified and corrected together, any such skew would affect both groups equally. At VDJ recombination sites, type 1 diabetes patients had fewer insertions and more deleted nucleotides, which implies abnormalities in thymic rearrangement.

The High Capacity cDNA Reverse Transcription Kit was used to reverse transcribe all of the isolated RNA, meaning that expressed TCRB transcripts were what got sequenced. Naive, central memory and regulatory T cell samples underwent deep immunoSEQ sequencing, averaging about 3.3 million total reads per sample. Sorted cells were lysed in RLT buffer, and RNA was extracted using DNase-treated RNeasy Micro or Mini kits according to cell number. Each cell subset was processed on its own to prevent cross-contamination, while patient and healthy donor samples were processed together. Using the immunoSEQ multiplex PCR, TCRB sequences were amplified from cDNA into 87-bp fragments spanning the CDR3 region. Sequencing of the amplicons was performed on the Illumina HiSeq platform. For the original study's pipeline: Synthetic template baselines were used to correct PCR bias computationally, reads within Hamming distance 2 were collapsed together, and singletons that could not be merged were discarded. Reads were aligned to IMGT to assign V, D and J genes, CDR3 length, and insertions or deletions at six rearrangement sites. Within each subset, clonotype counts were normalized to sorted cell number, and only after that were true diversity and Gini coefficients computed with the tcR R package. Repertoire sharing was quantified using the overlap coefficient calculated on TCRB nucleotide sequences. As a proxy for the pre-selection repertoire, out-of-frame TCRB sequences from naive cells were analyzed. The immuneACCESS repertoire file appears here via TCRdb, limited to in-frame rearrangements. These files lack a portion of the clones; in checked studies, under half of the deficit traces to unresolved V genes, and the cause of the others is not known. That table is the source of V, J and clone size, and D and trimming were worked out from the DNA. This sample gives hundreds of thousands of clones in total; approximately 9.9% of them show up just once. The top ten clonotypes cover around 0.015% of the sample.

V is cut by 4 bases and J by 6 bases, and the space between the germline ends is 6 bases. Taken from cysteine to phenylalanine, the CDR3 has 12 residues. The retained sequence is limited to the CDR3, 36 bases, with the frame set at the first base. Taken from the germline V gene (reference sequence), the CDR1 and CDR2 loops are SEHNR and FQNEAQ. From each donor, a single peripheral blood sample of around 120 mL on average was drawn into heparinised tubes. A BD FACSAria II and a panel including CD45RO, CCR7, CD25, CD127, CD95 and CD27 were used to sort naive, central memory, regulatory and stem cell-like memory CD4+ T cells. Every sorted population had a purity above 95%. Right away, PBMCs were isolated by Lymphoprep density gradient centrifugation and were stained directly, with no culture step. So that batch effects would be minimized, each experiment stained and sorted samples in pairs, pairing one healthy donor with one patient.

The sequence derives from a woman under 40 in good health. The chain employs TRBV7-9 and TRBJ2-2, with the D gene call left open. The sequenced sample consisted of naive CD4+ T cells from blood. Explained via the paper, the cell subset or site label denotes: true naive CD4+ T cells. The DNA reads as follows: TGTGCCAGCAGCTCTTCCCCCGGGGAGCTGTTTTTT. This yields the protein CASSSSPGELFF.